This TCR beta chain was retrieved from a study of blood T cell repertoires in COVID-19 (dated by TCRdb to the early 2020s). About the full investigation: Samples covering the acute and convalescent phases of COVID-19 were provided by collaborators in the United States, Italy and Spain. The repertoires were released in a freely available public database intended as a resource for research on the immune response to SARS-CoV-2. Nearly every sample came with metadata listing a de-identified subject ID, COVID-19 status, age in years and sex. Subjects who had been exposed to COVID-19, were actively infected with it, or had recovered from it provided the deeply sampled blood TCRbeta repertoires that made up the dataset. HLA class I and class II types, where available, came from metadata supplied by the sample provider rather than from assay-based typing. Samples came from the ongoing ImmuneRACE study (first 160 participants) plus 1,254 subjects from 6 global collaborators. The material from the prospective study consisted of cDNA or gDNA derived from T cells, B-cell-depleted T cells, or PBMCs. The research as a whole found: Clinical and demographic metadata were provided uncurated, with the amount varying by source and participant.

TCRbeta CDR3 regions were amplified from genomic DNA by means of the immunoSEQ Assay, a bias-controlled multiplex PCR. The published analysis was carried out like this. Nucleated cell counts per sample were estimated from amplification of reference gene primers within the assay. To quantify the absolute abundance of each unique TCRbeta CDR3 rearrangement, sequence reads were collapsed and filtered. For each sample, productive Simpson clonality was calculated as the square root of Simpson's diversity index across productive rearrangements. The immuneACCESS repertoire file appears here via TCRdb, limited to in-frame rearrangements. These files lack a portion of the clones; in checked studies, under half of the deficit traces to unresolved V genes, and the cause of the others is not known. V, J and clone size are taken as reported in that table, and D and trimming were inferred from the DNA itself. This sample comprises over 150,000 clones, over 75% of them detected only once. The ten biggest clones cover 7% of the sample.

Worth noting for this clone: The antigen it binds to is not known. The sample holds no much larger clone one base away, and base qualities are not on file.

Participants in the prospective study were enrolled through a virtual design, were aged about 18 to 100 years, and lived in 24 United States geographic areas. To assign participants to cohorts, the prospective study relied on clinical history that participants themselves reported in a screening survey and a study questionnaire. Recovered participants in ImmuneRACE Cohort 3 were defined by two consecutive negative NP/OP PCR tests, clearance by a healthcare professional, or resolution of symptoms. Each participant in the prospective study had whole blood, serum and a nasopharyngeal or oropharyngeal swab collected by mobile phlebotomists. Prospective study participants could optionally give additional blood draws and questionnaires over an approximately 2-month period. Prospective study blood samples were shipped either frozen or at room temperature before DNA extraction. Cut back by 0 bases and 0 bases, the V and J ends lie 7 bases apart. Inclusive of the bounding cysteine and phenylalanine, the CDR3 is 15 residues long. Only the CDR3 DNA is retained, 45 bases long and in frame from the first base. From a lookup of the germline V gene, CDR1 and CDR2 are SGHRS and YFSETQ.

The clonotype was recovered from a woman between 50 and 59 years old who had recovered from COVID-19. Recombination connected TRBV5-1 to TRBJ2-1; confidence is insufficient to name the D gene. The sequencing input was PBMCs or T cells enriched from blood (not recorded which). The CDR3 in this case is CASSLGAVSYNEQFF. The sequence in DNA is TGCGCCAGCAGCTTGGGTGCGGTCTCCTACAATGAGCAGTTCTTC.